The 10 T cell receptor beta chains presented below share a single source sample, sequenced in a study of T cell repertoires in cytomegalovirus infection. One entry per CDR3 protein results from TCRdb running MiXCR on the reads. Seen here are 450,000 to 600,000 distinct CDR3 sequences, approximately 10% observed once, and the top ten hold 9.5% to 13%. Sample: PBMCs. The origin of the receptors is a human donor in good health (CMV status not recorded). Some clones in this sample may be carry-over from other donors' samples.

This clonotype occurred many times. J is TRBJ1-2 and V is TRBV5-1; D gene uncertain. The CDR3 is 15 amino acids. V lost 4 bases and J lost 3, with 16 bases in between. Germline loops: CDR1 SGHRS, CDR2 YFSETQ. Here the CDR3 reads CASSLLVGSDYGYTF. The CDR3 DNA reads TGCGCCAGCAGCCTTTTAGTAGGGTCGGACTATGGCTACACCTTC. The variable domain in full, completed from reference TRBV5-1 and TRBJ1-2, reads KAGVTQTPRYLIKTRGQQVTLSCSPISGHRSVSWYQQTPGQGLQFLFEYFSETQRNKGNFPGRFSGRQFSNSRSEMNVSTLELGDSALYLCASSLLVGSDYGYTFGSGTRLTVV.

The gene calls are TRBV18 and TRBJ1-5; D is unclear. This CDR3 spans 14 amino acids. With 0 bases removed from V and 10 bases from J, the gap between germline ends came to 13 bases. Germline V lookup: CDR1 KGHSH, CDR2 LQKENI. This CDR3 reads CASSPPAAVGPQHF. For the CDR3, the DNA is TGTGCCAGCTCACCACCGGCAGCAGTCGGTCCCCAGCATTTT. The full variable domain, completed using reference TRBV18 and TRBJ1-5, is NAGVMQNPRHLVRRRGQEARLRCSPMKGHSHVYWYRQLPEEGLKFMVYLQKENIIDESGMPKERFSAEFPKEGPSILRIQQVVRGDSAAYFCASSPPAAVGPQHFGDGTRLSIL.

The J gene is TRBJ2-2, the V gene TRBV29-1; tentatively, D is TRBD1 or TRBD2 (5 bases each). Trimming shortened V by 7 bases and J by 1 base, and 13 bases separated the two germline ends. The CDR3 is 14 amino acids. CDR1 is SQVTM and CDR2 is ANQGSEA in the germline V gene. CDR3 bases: TGCAGCGGTGCCGGGACGGTGAACACCGGGGAGCTGTTTTTT. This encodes CSGAGTVNTGELFF.

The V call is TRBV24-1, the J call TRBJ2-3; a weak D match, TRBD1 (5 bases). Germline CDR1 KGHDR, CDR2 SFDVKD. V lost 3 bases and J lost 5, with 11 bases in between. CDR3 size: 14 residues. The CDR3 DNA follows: TGTGCCACCAGTGATCGCAGGGTGGGAGATACGCAGTATTTT. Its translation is CATSDRRVGDTQYF.

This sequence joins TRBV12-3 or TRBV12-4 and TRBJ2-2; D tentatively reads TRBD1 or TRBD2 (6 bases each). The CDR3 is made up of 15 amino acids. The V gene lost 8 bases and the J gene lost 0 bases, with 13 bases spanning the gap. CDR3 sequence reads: CASRRGASNTGELFF. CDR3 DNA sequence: TGTGCCAGCCGAAGGGGGGCCTCGAACACCGGGGAGCTGTTTTTT.

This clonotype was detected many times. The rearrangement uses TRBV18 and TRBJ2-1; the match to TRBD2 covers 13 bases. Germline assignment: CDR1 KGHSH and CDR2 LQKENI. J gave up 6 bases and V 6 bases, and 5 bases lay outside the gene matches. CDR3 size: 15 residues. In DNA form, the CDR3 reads TGTGCCAGCTCGGCCGGGACTAGCGGGATCAATGAGCAGTTCTTC. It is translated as CASSAGTSGINEQFF.

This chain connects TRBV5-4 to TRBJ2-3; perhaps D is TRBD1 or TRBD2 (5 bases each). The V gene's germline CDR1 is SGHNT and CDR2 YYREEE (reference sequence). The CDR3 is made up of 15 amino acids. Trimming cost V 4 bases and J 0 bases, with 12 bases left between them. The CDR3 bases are TGTGCCAGCAGCATTAGGGACGGGAGCACAGATACGCAGTATTTT. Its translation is CASSIRDGSTDTQYF.

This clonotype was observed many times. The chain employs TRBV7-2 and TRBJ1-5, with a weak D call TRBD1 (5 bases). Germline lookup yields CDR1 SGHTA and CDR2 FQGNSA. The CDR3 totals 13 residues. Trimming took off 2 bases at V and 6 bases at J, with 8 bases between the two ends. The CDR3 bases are TGTGCCAGCAGCTTAAACGGGGCTCAGCCCCAGCATTTT. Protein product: CASSLNGAQPQHF.

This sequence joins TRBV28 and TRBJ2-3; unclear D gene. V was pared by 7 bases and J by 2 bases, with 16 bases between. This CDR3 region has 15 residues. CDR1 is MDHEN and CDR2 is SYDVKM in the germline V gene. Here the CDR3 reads CASTPRPVTTDTQYF. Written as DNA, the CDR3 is TGTGCCAGCACCCCAAGACCGGTTACCACAGATACGCAGTATTTT.

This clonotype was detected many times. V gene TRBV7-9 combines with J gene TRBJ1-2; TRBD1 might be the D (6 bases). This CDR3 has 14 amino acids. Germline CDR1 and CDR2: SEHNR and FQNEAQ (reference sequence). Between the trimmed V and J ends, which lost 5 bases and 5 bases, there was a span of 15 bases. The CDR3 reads CASSRRQDGYGYTF. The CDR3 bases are TGTGCCAGCAGCCGTCGACAGGATGGATATGGCTACACCTTC.